Sequencing of this TCR beta chain was carried out in a study of blood T cell repertoires in COVID-19. The overall study: Sources were T cells, B-cell-depleted T cells, or PBMCs; the material itself was cDNA or gDNA.

The CDR3 covers 15 residues. From germline, CDR1 is SGDLS and CDR2 YYNGEE. Deletions cut 0 bases from V and 3 bases from J, with 13 bases between. Enrollees, 18 to 89 years old, lived in about two dozen US areas. Assay used: immunoSEQ multiplex PCR; TCRdb lists only in-frame clones, some missing. The table records approximately 210,000 clones, about 86% of them present only once. What was sequenced was PBMCs or T cells enriched from blood (not recorded which). This chain links TRBV9 with TRBJ2-7; a weak D match, TRBD2 (6 bases). The clonotype originates from a woman between 50 and 59 years old with acute COVID-19. The DNA of the CDR3 is TGTGCCAGCAGCGTAGGGGTTAGCGGAAACTACGAGCAGTACTTC. Its translation: CASSVGVSGNYEQYF.